One sample yielded the 10 T cell receptor beta chains listed below, sequenced in a study of cytomegalovirus exposure and HLA in healthy donors. Libraries were prepared by immunoSEQ multiplex PCR; TCRdb keeps only in-frame clonotypes and omits some of them. The table records 200,000 or so clones, 75% to 90% of them present only once. Source material: PBMCs. These receptors all come from a woman aged 18-29 years in good health and CMV-seronegative.

V usage is TRBV6-5 and J usage is TRBJ2-1, with 10 bases that match TRBD1. The germline V gene has CDR1 MNHEY and CDR2 SVGAGI. This CDR3 is built from 15 residues. Germline trimming cut 6 bases from V and 10 bases from J; bases unmatched to any gene: 12. CDR3 DNA sequence: TGTGCCAGCAGACCCGGGACAGGGGAGGTGTGGGAGCAGTTCTTC. This encodes CASRPGTGEVWEQFF.

The chain couples TRBV2 to TRBJ2-7; no reliable D call. The CDR3 contains 12 residues. Germline-derived CDR1 and CDR2 are SNHLY and FYNNEI. With 5 bases removed from V and 0 bases from J, the gap between germline ends came to 5 bases. The CDR3: CASSISSYEQYF. In DNA form, the CDR3 reads TGTGCCAGCAGTATTAGCTCCTACGAGCAGTACTTC.

Only one count was recorded for this clone. The chain carries TRBV2 and TRBJ1-5; unclear D gene. The CDR3 is made up of 13 amino acids. Germline CDR1 is SNHLY and CDR2 is FYNNEI. Trimming removed 7 bases at V and 0 bases at J, with 7 bases between. For the CDR3, the DNA is TGTGCCAGCACACGGAATAGCAATCAGCCCCAGCATTTT. It yields the protein CASTRNSNQPQHF. The variable domain in full, completed from reference TRBV2 and TRBJ1-5, reads EPEVTQTPSHQVTQMGQEVILRCVPISNHLYFYWYRQILGQKVEFLVSFYNNEISEKSEIFDDQFSVERPDGSNFTLKIRSTKLEDSAMYFCASTRNSNQPQHFGDGTRLSIL.

V gene TRBV2 combines with J gene TRBJ2-7; tentative D call: TRBD1 (6 bases). V lost 4 bases and J lost 0, with 10 bases in between. Per germline, CDR1 SNHLY and CDR2 FYNNEI. This CDR3 comprises 14 residues. The CDR3 protein is CASSGTVPSYEQYF. Written as DNA, the CDR3 is TGTGCCAGCAGTGGGACAGTACCCTCCTACGAGCAGTACTTC. Complete variable domain (other parts from reference TRBV2 and TRBJ2-7): EPEVTQTPSHQVTQMGQEVILRCVPISNHLYFYWYRQILGQKVEFLVSFYNNEISEKSEIFDDQFSVERPDGSNFTLKIRSTKLEDSAMYFCASSGTVPSYEQYFGPGTRLTVT.

The J gene is TRBJ2-7, the V gene TRBV7-9; D possibly corresponds to TRBD2 (5 bases). Trimming left V 6 bases short and J 5 bases short, with 20 bases between. The CDR3 is made up of 15 amino acids. CDR1 is SEHNR and CDR2 is FQNEAQ in the germline V gene (reference sequence). CDR3 in DNA: TGTGCCAGCAGACCCCCCCGAGGGAGTATGCACGAGCAGTACTTC. Translation: CASRPPRGSMHEQYF.

This rearrangement joins TRBV6-6 to TRBJ1-5; 9 positions agree with TRBD1. V shed 5 bases, J shed 6 bases, and the junction held 8 bases outside the gene matches. Germline V gene data show CDR1 as MNHNY and CDR2 as SVGAGI (reference sequence). The CDR3 loop spans 15 amino acids. CDR3 in DNA: TGTGCCAGCAGTCTGGACAGGGGAGTTGGTCAGCCCCAGCATTTT. Protein: CASSLDRGVGQPQHF.

This chain links TRBV6-1 with TRBJ2-7; D perhaps matches TRBD1 (6 bases). Trimming removed 0 bases at V and 7 bases at J, with 13 bases between. Germline CDR1 and CDR2: MNHNS and SASEGT. This CDR3 contains 14 residues. The CDR3 DNA is TGTGCCAGCAGTGAAGCACACAGGGCAAGAGAGCAGTACTTC. Protein sequence: CASSEAHRAREQYF.

The V and J genes are TRBV6-5 and TRBJ2-7, with TRBD2 matching over 10 bases. This CDR3 is 14 amino acids long. The germline gives CDR1 MNHEY, CDR2 SVGAGI. J gave up 2 bases and V 5 bases, and 3 bases lay outside the gene matches. CDR3 DNA sequence: TGTGCCAGCAGTCCCGGACTAGCGGCCTACGAGCAGTACTTC. Amino acids: CASSPGLAAYEQYF.

A few counts support this clone. This chain uses TRBV27 with TRBJ2-7; a possible D gene is TRBD1 (6 bases). The CDR3 extends over 13 amino acids. CDR1 and CDR2 from the germline V gene are MNHEY and SMNVEV (reference sequence). Trimming pared 6 bases from V and 1 base from J, leaving 10 bases between. In DNA, the CDR3 is TGTGCCAGCAGCCAGGGACAATCCTACGAGCAGTACTTC. The encoded protein is CASSQGQSYEQYF.

This clone was detected a few times. The rearrangement uses TRBV5-1 and TRBJ1-2; D might be TRBD1 (6 bases). CDR1 and CDR2 from the germline V gene are SGHRS and YFSETQ. This CDR3 region has 16 residues. Trimming took off 4 bases at V and 3 bases at J, with 19 bases between the two ends. The CDR3 DNA reads TGCGCCAGCAGCACAGGGAGCCCGCCGGGGGACTATGGCTACACCTTC. Amino acids: CASSTGSPPGDYGYTF.